This T cell receptor (beta chain) was sequenced in a study of T-cell memory formation after mild COVID-19. About the study: Largely, TCR clusters stayed within a single donor.

Constant-segment primers served in 5'RACE that generated TCR alpha and TCR beta cDNA libraries bearing sample barcodes and UMIs. TCRdb analysed the 5' RACE reads with MiXCR anew, one entry per CDR3 protein. The table has 390,000 or so distinct CDR3 sequences, 15% to 20% seen once. The V end was cut by 6 bases, the J end by 5 bases, with 11 bases between. The CDR3 totals 13 residues. This clonotype was counted between two and nine times. Its antigen is unknown. Notes on the study in general: For contracting clones, CD4+ ones sat mainly in CM and EM, CD8+ in EMRA. Among clones peaking at day 37 in the second wave, SARS-CoV-2 specificity remained unconfirmed.

The J gene is TRBJ1-5, the V gene TRBV12-3 or TRBV12-4; D is unresolved. Material for sequencing was PBMCs or a T cell subset sorted from them (not recorded which). This TCR derives from a man aged 18 to 29 who had mild COVID-19 (a few samples of this study predate the infection). Cell type and time point are not known. In nucleotides, the CDR3 is TGTGCCAGCAGGTTGGTATTGGATCAGCCCCAGCATTTT. It translates to CASRLVLDQPQHF.